These 29 T cell receptor beta chains were all obtained from the same sample, sequenced in a study of control samples from healthy donors and cancer patients. Assay: immunoSEQ multiplex PCR; the TCRdb copy retains only in-frame clones and omits some. The repertoire holds some 110,000 clones, with around 89% as singletons. The sequencing sample was made of blood. The receptors were gathered from an older woman in good health.

This chain joins TRBV3-1 (or the pseudogene TRBV3-2) and TRBJ1-5; D not resolved. Trimming shortened V by 4 bases and J by 4 bases, and 11 bases separated the two germline ends. Germline V CDR1 and CDR2: LGHDT, YNNKEL (reference sequence). The CDR3 length is 14 residues. The DNA of the CDR3 is TGTGCCAGCAGCCCCGCTGAGAGTAATCAGCCCCAGCATTTT. It translates to CASSPAESNQPQHF.

This rearrangement joins TRBV9 to TRBJ1-3; the match to TRBD1 covers 7 bases. V was clipped by 4 bases and J by 4 bases; unmatched bases: 14. The CDR3 extends over 17 amino acids. Per germline, CDR1 SGDLS and CDR2 YYNGEE. The CDR3 DNA follows: TGTGCCAGCAGCACAGACCCGGGACAGAAGATCGGAAACACCATATATTTT. It codes for CASSTDPGQKIGNTIYF. The full variable domain, rest sourced from reference TRBV9 and TRBJ1-3, is DSGVTQTPKHLITATGQRVTLRCSPRSGDLSVYWYQQSLDQGLQFLIQYYNGEERAKGNILERFSAQQFPDLHSELNLSSLELGDSALYFCASSTDPGQKIGNTIYFGEGSWLTVV.

This clone was recorded a few times. V and J are TRBV6-1 and TRBJ2-2; 16 nucleotides agree with TRBD2. Germline CDR1 and CDR2: MNHNS and SASEGT. With 4 bases clipped from V and 6 bases from J, the junction kept 14 bases outside the gene matches. CDR3 length equals 20 residues. The CDR3 sequence is CASSAPGTSGGGLVSGELFF. The CDR3 nucleotides read TGTGCCAGCAGTGCCCCTGGGACTAGCGGGGGGGGCCTAGTGTCCGGGGAGCTGTTTTTT.

J is TRBJ2-7 and V is TRBV23-1; unclear D gene. TRBV23-1 carries the ORF label, with uncertain function. This CDR3 is built from 19 residues. The V end was cut by 8 bases, the J end by 0 bases, with 29 bases between. CDR3 DNA: TGCGCCAGCCCCCAAGGGTGGGCAGGTCCTTCCACGAGCTCCTACGAGCAGTACTTC. Translated, it gives CASPQGWAGPSTSSYEQYF.

Notes on this clone: The junction does not match germline at one end; this may be a read error. The chain links TRBV7-2 to TRBJ1-2; 7 nucleotides match TRBD1. The germline gives CDR1 SGHTA, CDR2 FQGNSA. This CDR3 contains 14 residues. CDR3: CASSLEGGGVMANF. In nucleotides, the CDR3 is TGTGCCAGCAGCTTAGAAGGGGGCGGGGTTATGGCTAACTTC.

The chain carries TRBV5-4 and TRBJ1-2, with a weak D call TRBD1 (5 bases). CDR3 length equals 12 residues. Germline V gene lookup returns CDR1 SGHNT and CDR2 YYREEE (reference sequence). The germline V and J ends were trimmed by 2 bases and 8 bases, with 10 bases remaining between them. CDR3 sequence reads: CASSFPGRGYTF. The CDR3 DNA is TGTGCCAGCAGCTTCCCGGGACGAGGCTACACCTTC.

The chain joins TRBV5-6 to TRBJ2-2, with D unclear. Germline V gene lookup returns CDR1 SGHDT and CDR2 YYEEEE. The CDR3 consists of 13 residues. Trimming stripped 1 base from V and 6 bases from J, with 7 bases between. This chain's CDR3 is CASSLRGSGELFF. The CDR3 nucleotides are TGTGCCAGCAGCTTGCGAGGTTCCGGGGAGCTGTTTTTT.

The rearrangement joins TRBV7-3 to TRBJ2-3; D is unresolved. V dropped 5 bases and J dropped 4 bases, with 19 bases sitting between them. The CDR3 is made up of 16 amino acids. Per the germline V gene, CDR1 is SGHTA and CDR2 is FQGTGA. Written as DNA, the CDR3 is TGTGCCAGCAGCCCAGATATAGCTCCAAATCCAGATACGCAGTATTTT. Translating gives CASSPDIAPNPDTQYF. The variable domain in full, with the rest retrieved from reference TRBV7-3 and TRBJ2-3, is GAGVSQTPSNKVTEKGKYVELRCDPISGHTALYWYRQSLGQGPEFLIYFQGTGAADDSGLPNDRFFAVRPEGSVSTLKIQRTERGDSAVYLCASSPDIAPNPDTQYFGPGTRLTVL.

The V and J genes are TRBV11-3 and TRBJ2-1; D unclear. This CDR3 is 17 amino acids long. Trimming removed 0 bases at V and 1 base at J, with 13 bases between. Germline V gene lookup returns CDR1 SGHNT and CDR2 YENEEA. The CDR3 loop reads CASSLDGQALSYNEQFF. The CDR3 DNA reads as TGTGCCAGCAGCTTAGATGGGCAGGCCTTATCCTACAATGAGCAGTTCTTC.

The V call is TRBV5-1, the J call TRBJ1-2; 8 bases line up with TRBD1. The CDR3 consists of 14 residues. Unmatched junction bases numbered 3, after V lost 4 bases and J lost 1 base. CDR1 SGHRS and CDR2 YFSETQ come from the germline V gene. The CDR3 protein is CASSKGQDNYGYTF. CDR3 bases: TGCGCCAGCAGCAAGGGACAGGATAACTATGGCTACACCTTC.

CDR3: CASSAGLNLDYGYTF. DNA for the CDR3: TGTGCCAGCAGCGCAGGCCTCAACCTGGACTATGGCTACACCTTC. J is TRBJ1-2 and V is TRBV9; D is unresolved. Trimming stripped 3 bases from V and 3 bases from J, with 15 bases between. The CDR3 is 15 amino acids. Germline CDR1 is SGDLS and CDR2 is YYNGEE.

The gene calls are TRBV12-3 or TRBV12-4 and TRBJ1-4; D perhaps matches TRBD1 (6 bases). Trimming stripped 6 bases from V and 10 bases from J, with 12 bases between. The CDR3 has 12 residues. The CDR3 sequence is CASSTDRRKLFF. CDR3 sequence (DNA): TGTGCCAGCAGCACCGACAGGAGAAAACTGTTTTTT.

V and J are TRBV27 and TRBJ1-5; no firm D call. This CDR3 spans 17 amino acids. Germline V CDR1 and CDR2: MNHEY, SMNVEV (reference sequence). Deletions cut 7 bases from V and 1 base from J, with 20 bases between. This chain's CDR3 is CASNPFFGFSSNQPQHF. The CDR3, as DNA: TGTGCCAGCAACCCCTTTTTCGGGTTCTCCAGCAATCAGCCCCAGCATTTT.

The V call is TRBV5-6, the J call TRBJ2-7; 8 nucleotides align to TRBD1. The CDR3 runs 14 residues. V dropped 4 bases and J dropped 2; count of bases not matched to a gene: 5. Germline V gene data show CDR1 as SGHDT and CDR2 as YYEEEE. CDR3 coding DNA: TGTGCCAGCAGCAAACGACAGGGGACCTACGAGCAGTACTTC. Protein product: CASSKRQGTYEQYF.

The genes are TRBV7-8 and TRBJ1-1; D perhaps matches TRBD1 (5 bases). This CDR3 region has 16 residues. Germline V gives CDR1 SGHVS, CDR2 FQNEAQ. V was pared by 6 bases and J by 3 bases, with 20 bases between. The DNA of the CDR3 is TGTGCCAGCAGTCGGAAACCCAGGGAGGGGTACACTGAAGCTTTCTTT. It translates to CASSRKPREGYTEAFF.

The rearrangement links TRBV9 to TRBJ1-1; 9 bases line up with TRBD1. Germline-derived CDR1 and CDR2 are SGDLS and YYNGEE. The CDR3 covers 15 residues. Losses at the gene ends were 3 bases for V and 6 bases for J; bases not matched to a gene: 9. CDR3 nucleotides: TGTGCCAGCAGCGCCCAGACAGGGGGAAACTCTGAAGCTTTCTTT. Protein product: CASSAQTGGNSEAFF. Based on the CDR3 plus reference TRBV9 and TRBJ1-1, the full variable domain is DSGVTQTPKHLITATGQRVTLRCSPRSGDLSVYWYQQSLDQGLQFLIQYYNGEERAKGNILERFSAQQFPDLHSELNLSSLELGDSALYFCASSAQTGGNSEAFFGQGTRLTVV.

The chain uses TRBV24-1 and TRBJ2-7; 14 bases line up with TRBD2. This CDR3 is built from 17 residues. V trimming: 3 bases; J trimming: 3 bases; junction bases outside the gene matches: 6. CDR1 is KGHDR and CDR2 is SFDVKD in the germline V gene. CDR3 DNA sequence: TGTGCCACCAGTGATCCCGGGACTAGCGGGGGTGACTACGAGCAGTACTTC. Residues: CATSDPGTSGGDYEQYF.

The chain carries TRBV3-1 (or the pseudogene TRBV3-2) and TRBJ1-2; D is perhaps TRBD1 (5 bases). Germline lookup yields CDR1 LGHDT and CDR2 YNNKEL (reference sequence). The CDR3 is made up of 14 amino acids. The ends were cut back, 0 bases at V and 6 bases at J, with 11 bases in the middle. The chain's CDR3 is CASSQDGGRDGYTF. CDR3 DNA: TGTGCCAGCAGCCAAGACGGGGGACGGGATGGCTACACCTTC.

This chain connects TRBV29-1 to TRBJ2-7, with a tentative D call TRBD1 (6 bases). There are 13 residues in the CDR3. The V gene lost 0 bases and the J gene lost 3 bases, with 9 bases spanning the gap. CDR1 is SQVTM, CDR2 ANQGSEA, per germline. CDR3 sequence (DNA): TGCAGCGTTGAAGAACAGGGAATCTACGAGCAGTACTTC. Translation: CSVEEQGIYEQYF.

This chain uses TRBV12-3 or TRBV12-4 with TRBJ1-4; tentative D call: TRBD1 (5 bases). V lost 3 bases and J 10 bases, leaving 9 bases between the germline ends. The CDR3 sequence is 12 residues long. The CDR3 DNA follows: TGTGCCAGCAGTTTCGGGGGAGTAAAACTGTTTTTT. Its translation is CASSFGGVKLFF.

V and J are TRBV15 and TRBJ2-7, with D tentatively TRBD2 (7 bases). CDR3 length equals 14 residues. V shed 0 bases and J shed 7 bases, with 13 bases lying between them. Germline V gene lookup returns CDR1 LNHNV and CDR2 YYDKDF (reference sequence). The DNA for the CDR3 is TGTGCCACCAGCAGAGATTTAGGGGGGGCTGAGCAGTACTTC. Translation gives CATSRDLGGAEQYF. The whole variable domain, filled in from reference TRBV15 and TRBJ2-7, reads DAMVIQNPRYQVTQFGKPVTLSCSQTLNHNVMYWYQQKSSQAPKLLFHYYDKDFNNEADTPDNFQSRRPNTSFCFLDIRSPGLGDTAMYLCATSRDLGGAEQYFGPGTRLTVT.

As DNA, the CDR3 is TGTGCCAGCAGACTAACTTGGAACTACGAGCAGTACTTC. Amino acid sequence: CASRLTWNYEQYF. This sequence joins TRBV6-5 and TRBJ2-7; D is unclear. Trimming stripped 6 bases from V and 3 bases from J, with 12 bases between. Germline CDR1 reads MNHEY; CDR2 reads SVGAGI. The CDR3 runs to 13 residues.

V is TRBV18 and J is TRBJ1-4; TRBD1 matches 9 bases. CDR1 is KGHSH and CDR2 is LQKENI in the germline V gene. V dropped 6 bases and J dropped 1; count of bases not matched to a gene: 15. The CDR3 has 19 amino acids. The CDR3 nucleotides read TGTGCCAGCTCTTATCAGCCTGGGACAGGGTTGAAAACTAATGAAAAACTGTTTTTT. Its translation is CASSYQPGTGLKTNEKLFF.

The chain employs TRBV3-1 (or the pseudogene TRBV3-2) and TRBJ2-1, with TRBD1 matching 7 bases. The CDR3 loop spans 15 amino acids. Germline CDR1 is LGHDT and CDR2 is YNNKEL (reference sequence). V trimming: 1 base; J trimming: 8 bases; junction bases outside the gene matches: 8. CDR3 in DNA: TGTGCCAGCAGCCAAGTTCAGGGGGTCGGGTATGAGCAGTTCTTC. Protein sequence: CASSQVQGVGYEQFF.

The V and J genes are TRBV19 and TRBJ1-4; TRBD1 might be the D (5 bases). CDR1 LNHDA and CDR2 SQIVND come from the germline V gene (reference sequence). V lost 2 bases, J lost 4 bases, and 11 bases lay in between. The CDR3 length is 15 residues. The CDR3 DNA follows: TGTGCCAGTAGTATACAGGGAAACTTTAATGAAAAACTGTTTTTT. Translated, it gives CASSIQGNFNEKLFF.

The chain has TRBV9 and TRBJ2-7; tentative D call: TRBD1 (6 bases). CDR1 and CDR2 from the germline V gene are SGDLS and YYNGEE. The germline V and J ends were trimmed by 0 bases and 0 bases, with 10 bases remaining between them. This CDR3 is 15 amino acids long. CDR3 in DNA: TGTGCCAGCAGCGTAGGCGGACAGAGCTCCTACGAGCAGTACTTC. Protein: CASSVGGQSSYEQYF. Based on the CDR3 plus reference TRBV9 and TRBJ2-7, the full variable domain is DSGVTQTPKHLITATGQRVTLRCSPRSGDLSVYWYQQSLDQGLQFLIQYYNGEERAKGNILERFSAQQFPDLHSELNLSSLELGDSALYFCASSVGGQSSYEQYFGPGTRLTVT.

The rearrangement joins TRBV18 to TRBJ1-2; D is possibly TRBD1 (6 bases). This CDR3 is built from 14 residues. The germline CDR1 and CDR2 sequences are KGHSH and LQKENI. V was cut by 5 bases and J by 4 bases, with 14 bases left in between. Here the CDR3 DNA reads TGTGCCAGCTCAGTGAATGGACAGCCCTATGGCTACACCTTC. Translation: CASSVNGQPYGYTF.

This sequence joins TRBV7-8 and TRBJ2-1, with D unclear. The V and J ends lost 2 bases and 6 bases respectively, with 14 bases between them. Germline CDR1 reads SGHVS; CDR2 reads FQNEAQ. CDR3 length: 15 amino acids. The CDR3 nucleotides are TGTGCCAGCAGCTTACTGCCTGCCACCCCCAATGAGCAGTTCTTC. Its translation is CASSLLPATPNEQFF. The entire variable domain, with the rest obtained from reference TRBV7-8 and TRBJ2-1, is as follows: GAGVSQSPRYKVAKRGQDVALRCDPISGHVSLFWYQQALGQGPEFLTYFQNEAQLDKSGLPSDRFFAERPEGSVSTLKIQRTQQEDSAVYLCASSLLPATPNEQFFGPGTRLTVL.

This clone appeared once. The CDR3 loop is CASSQAGTGGNGYTF. The DNA of the CDR3 is TGTGCCAGCAGCCAAGCCGGGACAGGGGGAAATGGCTACACCTTC. This chain uses TRBV14 with TRBJ1-2; 11 nucleotides align to TRBD1. V shed 1 base, J shed 6 bases, and the junction held 4 bases outside the gene matches. The germline V gene encodes CDR1 SGHDN and CDR2 FVKESK. The CDR3 extends over 15 amino acids.